Each of the 3 T cell receptor beta chains below was sequenced from the same sample in a study of T cells in Graves' hyperthyroidism and ophthalmopathy. The source material, RNA transcripts, was used to amplify TCR beta CDR3 regions. TCR CDR3 regions were first amplified by RT-PCR with HTBI primers. TCRdb recomputed calls from the multiplex PCR reads with MiXCR, one row per CDR3 protein. The data contain around 300,000 distinct CDR3 sequences, approximately 23% of them singletons. The sequenced sample consisted of blood. The receptors were gathered from a man younger than 45 with Graves' ophthalmopathy.

Many counts were recorded for this clonotype. The V gene is TRBV28, the J gene TRBJ2-7; D is unclear. CDR1 MDHEN and CDR2 SYDVKM come from the germline V gene. The CDR3 consists of 12 residues. Deletions cut 5 bases from V and 2 bases from J, with 7 bases between. CDR3 amino acids: CASSPGPYEQYF. The CDR3 DNA is TGTGCCAGCAGTCCCGGCCCCTACGAGCAGTACTTC.

The chain has TRBV6-1 and TRBJ2-1; a possible D gene is TRBD1 (5 bases). The CDR3 is made up of 14 amino acids. Trimming stripped 5 bases from V and 3 bases from J, with 11 bases between. Germline CDR1 and CDR2: MNHNS and SASEGT. The CDR3 coding sequence is TGTGCCAGCAGTCTTCCCGACAGCTACAATGAGCAGTTCTTC. It yields the protein CASSLPDSYNEQFF.

This clonotype was seen more than once but under ten times. The chain combines TRBV20-1 with TRBJ2-2; D possibly corresponds to TRBD1 (6 bases). There are 16 residues in the CDR3. The germline V and J ends were trimmed by 6 bases and 1 base, with 18 bases remaining between them. Per germline, CDR1 DFQATT and CDR2 SNEGSKA (reference sequence). This CDR3 is CSARKAGTQNTGELFF. CDR3 in DNA: TGCAGTGCCCGAAAGGCCGGGACACAGAACACCGGGGAGCTGTTTTTT.